This entry lists 23 T cell receptor beta chains sequenced from one sample in a study of cytomegalovirus exposure and HLA in healthy donors. The PCR contained 60 Vbeta and 13 Jbeta primers. TCRdb's table, derived via immunoSEQ multiplex PCR, lists solely in-frame clones and lacks some. Here the sample spans more than 20,000 clones, under 70% being singletons. The sample consisted of PBMCs. Receptors originate from a woman aged 45-60 years in good health and CMV-seronegative.

A few counts support this clone. This rearrangement joins TRBV6-5 to TRBJ1-5; 9 nucleotides match TRBD1. The CDR3 sequence is 14 residues long. Germline values: CDR1 MNHEY, CDR2 SVGAGI. V gave up 6 bases and J gave up 5 bases; unmatched junction bases: 5. This CDR3 reads CASSLDRGHQPQHF. In nucleotides, the CDR3 is TGTGCCAGCAGCTTGGACAGGGGACATCAGCCCCAGCATTTT.

The CDR3 nucleotides read TGTGCCAGCAGCTCGGGACTAGCGGGTGTTGGTAAAGAGACCCAGTACTTC. It specifies CASSSGLAGVGKETQYF. The J gene is TRBJ2-5, the V gene TRBV5-4, with 12 bases that match TRBD2. CDR3 size: 17 residues. In germline, CDR1 is SGHNT, CDR2 YYREEE (reference sequence). J was trimmed by 3 bases and V by 3 bases; bases with no gene match: 9.

The V and J genes are TRBV25-1 and TRBJ1-4; the D is unclear. V was pared by 2 bases and J by 7 bases, with 11 bases between. The CDR3 consists of 14 residues. Germline V gene data show CDR1 as MGHDK and CDR2 as SYGVNS. The CDR3 DNA reads TGTGCCAGCAGTGAAAGGAGAGACGCTGAAAAACTGTTTTTT. It is translated as CASSERRDAEKLFF.

The chain links TRBV7-9 to TRBJ1-2; 11 nucleotides agree with TRBD1. V lost 4 bases and J lost 8; bases outside the gene matches: 6. The CDR3 has 14 residues. Germline values: CDR1 SEHNR, CDR2 FQNEAQ (reference sequence). As DNA, the CDR3 is TGTGCCAGCAGCTCCCGGGACAGGGGGGACGGCTACACCTTC. Translating gives CASSSRDRGDGYTF.

The chain has TRBV2 and TRBJ2-5, with D possibly matching TRBD1 (5 bases). The germline CDR1 and CDR2 sequences are SNHLY and FYNNEI. The CDR3 consists of 13 residues. V was clipped by 3 bases and J by 5 bases, with 10 bases between them. In nucleotides, the CDR3 is TGTGCCAGCAGTGATAGGGGTGGGGAGACCCAGTACTTC. Its translation: CASSDRGGETQYF.

This chain joins TRBV10-2 and TRBJ2-3; 8 bases map to TRBD2. The CDR3 loop spans 19 amino acids. The germline CDR1 and CDR2 sequences are WSHSY and SAAADI. V dropped 4 bases and J dropped 6; count of bases not matched to a gene: 21. CDR3 nucleotide sequence: TGCGCCAGCAGTGGAGCCTTCTTTGGGGAAGCGGGGGCCCCCGATACGCAGTATTTT. Amino acids: CASSGAFFGEAGAPDTQYF.

This clone has a single count. The chain uses TRBV5-1 and TRBJ1-4; 12 nucleotides align to TRBD1. Germline CDR1 SGHRS, CDR2 YFSETQ. The J segment lost 0 bases and the V segment lost 0 bases, leaving 6 bases of the junction unmatched. This CDR3 spans 19 amino acids. The CDR3 reads CASSLEWGQGAATNEKLFF. CDR3 coding DNA: TGCGCCAGCAGCTTGGAGTGGGGACAGGGGGCTGCAACTAATGAAAAACTGTTTTTT.

This chain's CDR3 is CASSVGGPEAFF. The CDR3 bases are TGTGCCAGCAGCGTGGGGGGTCCTGAAGCTTTCTTT. The chain employs TRBV7-9 and TRBJ1-1; maybe TRBD1 (5 bases). The CDR3 contains 12 residues. The germline CDR1 and CDR2 sequences are SEHNR and FQNEAQ (reference sequence). V gave up 5 bases and J gave up 6 bases, with 10 bases separating them.

The gene calls are TRBV10-3 and TRBJ1-5; D perhaps matches TRBD1 (5 bases). The germline V and J ends were trimmed by 0 bases and 4 bases, with 7 bases remaining between them. Germline CDR1 ENHRY, CDR2 SYGVKD. The CDR3 contains 14 residues. The CDR3 here is CAISESGGNQPQHF. CDR3 bases: TGTGCCATCAGTGAGTCGGGGGGGAATCAGCCCCAGCATTTT.

V is TRBV9 and J is TRBJ2-1; the D gene is possibly TRBD2 (6 bases). Per the germline V gene, CDR1 is SGDLS and CDR2 is YYNGEE. Trimming removed 0 bases at V and 0 bases at J, with 7 bases between. The CDR3 is 15 amino acids. The CDR3 DNA follows: TGTGCCAGCAGCGTAGCGGGGGACTCCTACAATGAGCAGTTCTTC. This translates into CASSVAGDSYNEQFF.

This chain connects TRBV13 to TRBJ1-1; 8 bases agree with TRBD1. There are 13 residues in the CDR3. In germline, CDR1 is PRHDT, CDR2 FYEKMQ (reference sequence). Trimming removed 5 bases from V and 5 bases from J; junction bases left unmatched: 4. The CDR3 region is CASSRTGRTEAFF. Written as DNA, the CDR3 is TGTGCCAGCAGCCGGACAGGGCGGACTGAAGCTTTCTTT.

The chain joins TRBV7-8 to TRBJ1-5; 7 bases are shared with TRBD1. Germline V gene sequence: CDR1 SGHVS, CDR2 FQNEAQ. The CDR3 extends over 15 amino acids. Trimming removed 5 bases from V and 7 bases from J; junction bases left unmatched: 11. Here the CDR3 DNA reads TGTGCCAGCAGCCTCCATGGGGCACAGGGGCAGCCCCAGCATTTT. Translation: CASSLHGAQGQPQHF. The full variable domain, in which reference TRBV7-8 and TRBJ1-5 provide the parts outside the CDR3, is GAGVSQSPRYKVAKRGQDVALRCDPISGHVSLFWYQQALGQGPEFLTYFQNEAQLDKSGLPSDRFFAERPEGSVSTLKIQRTQQEDSAVYLCASSLHGAQGQPQHFGDGTRLSIL.

J is TRBJ1-1 and V is TRBV29-1; a weak D match, TRBD1 (6 bases). The CDR3 length is 15 residues. Germline loops: CDR1 SQVTM, CDR2 ANQGSEA. Trimming cost V 4 bases and J 1 base, with 16 bases left between them. The DNA of the CDR3 is TGCAGCGTTGTGGGGGCAGGGATGAAGAACACTGAAGCTTTCTTT. Its protein product is CSVVGAGMKNTEAFF.

The V call is TRBV7-2, the J call TRBJ2-3; TRBD2 might be the D (5 bases). Germline assignment: CDR1 SGHTA and CDR2 FQGNSA. V was pared by 11 bases and J by 2 bases, with 17 bases between. This CDR3 region has 14 residues. CDR3: CALGPLLATDTQYF. The CDR3 DNA reads TGTGCCCTCGGCCCCCTTCTAGCCACAGATACGCAGTATTTT.

The J gene is TRBJ2-3, the V gene TRBV19; D is possibly TRBD2 (6 bases). The V gene's germline CDR1 is LNHDA and CDR2 SQIVND (reference sequence). Trimming removed 8 bases from V and 6 bases from J, with 6 bases in between. This CDR3 has 10 residues. This CDR3 reads CASAGDTQYF. CDR3 coding DNA: TGTGCCAGTGCGGGGGATACGCAGTATTTT.

This clone was observed a single time. The gene calls are TRBV20-1 and TRBJ1-1; a possible D gene is TRBD1 (5 bases). Germline V lookup: CDR1 DFQATT, CDR2 SNEGSKA (reference sequence). The CDR3 is 11 residues long. CDR3 sequence: CRAQGGTEAFF. In DNA, the CDR3 is TGCAGAGCCCAGGGTGGCACTGAAGCTTTCTTT.

This clone turned up a few times. The chain recombines TRBV19 with TRBJ1-5, with 7 bases identical to TRBD1. V gave up 5 bases and J gave up 0 bases; unmatched junction bases: 7. Germline CDR1 LNHDA, CDR2 SQIVND (reference sequence). CDR3 length: 16 amino acids. The CDR3 here is CASSLKGQLSNQPQHF. DNA of the CDR3: TGTGCCAGTAGTCTAAAGGGACAGCTTAGCAATCAGCCCCAGCATTTT.

The gene calls are TRBV5-4 and TRBJ2-6; TRBD1 might be the D (6 bases). V was clipped by 4 bases and J by 2 bases, with 13 bases between them. The germline CDR1 and CDR2 sequences are SGHNT and YYREEE (reference sequence). The CDR3 totals 16 residues. As DNA, the CDR3 is TGTGCCAGCAGCCCCGACAGGAAAACTGGGGCCAACGTCCTGACTTTC. This codes for CASSPDRKTGANVLTF.

This clone was detected only a few times. The chain joins TRBV2 to TRBJ2-2; tentatively, D is TRBD1 (6 bases). The CDR3 loop spans 17 amino acids. Germline assignment: CDR1 SNHLY and CDR2 FYNNEI. The V end was cut by 6 bases, the J end by 6 bases, with 23 bases between. The CDR3 sequence: CASSEHPGQGWAGELFF. Written as DNA, the CDR3 is TGTGCCAGCAGCGAACACCCGGGGCAGGGGTGGGCCGGGGAGCTGTTTTTT.

CDR3 in DNA: TGTGCCAGCAGCTTGGAAGCGGGGGGTTTCTACGAGCAGTACTTC. Its translation: CASSLEAGGFYEQYF. This chain connects TRBV5-6 to TRBJ2-7; TRBD2 aligns across 9 bases. Germline V lookup: CDR1 SGHDT, CDR2 YYEEEE. With 0 bases clipped from V and 3 bases from J, the junction kept 4 bases outside the gene matches. CDR3 size: 15 residues.

The chain carries TRBV6-5 and TRBJ1-1; tentative D call: TRBD1 (6 bases). Germline assignment: CDR1 MNHEY and CDR2 SVGAGI. With 8 bases removed from V and 5 bases from J, the gap between germline ends came to 12 bases. The CDR3 is 12 residues long. The CDR3 loop reads CASRDRSTEAFF. The CDR3 DNA reads as TGTGCCAGCCGAGACAGGTCGACTGAAGCTTTCTTT.

The rearrangement uses TRBV5-1 and TRBJ2-3; D is uncertain. The CDR3 runs to 13 residues. The V gene's germline CDR1 is SGHRS and CDR2 YFSETQ. The germline V and J ends were trimmed by 3 bases and 3 bases, with 8 bases remaining between them. CDR3 residues: CASSSSGTDTQYF. In DNA, the CDR3 is TGCGCCAGCAGCTCCTCCGGGACAGATACGCAGTATTTT.

In this sample, this clone turned up once. The chain carries TRBV6-1 and TRBJ1-5; perhaps TRBD1 as D (5 bases). The CDR3 spans 12 residues. Trimming shortened V by 4 bases and J by 6 bases, and 7 bases separated the two germline ends. The germline gives CDR1 MNHNS, CDR2 SASEGT. The CDR3 coding sequence is TGTGCCAGCAGTGGCGGGGGTCAGCCCCAGCATTTT. This sequence encodes CASSGGGQPQHF.